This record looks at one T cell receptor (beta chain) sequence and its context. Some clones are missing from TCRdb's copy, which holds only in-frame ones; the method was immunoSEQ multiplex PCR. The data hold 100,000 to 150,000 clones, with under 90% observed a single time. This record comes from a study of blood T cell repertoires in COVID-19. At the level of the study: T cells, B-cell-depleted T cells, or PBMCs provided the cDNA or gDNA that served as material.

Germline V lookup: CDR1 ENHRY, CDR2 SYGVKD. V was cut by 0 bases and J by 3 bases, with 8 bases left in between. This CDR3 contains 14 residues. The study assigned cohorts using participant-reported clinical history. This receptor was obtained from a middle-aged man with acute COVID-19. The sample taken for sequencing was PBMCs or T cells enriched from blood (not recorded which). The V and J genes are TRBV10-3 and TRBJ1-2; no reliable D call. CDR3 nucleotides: TGTGCCATCAGTGAGTCGGCAGGTGACTATGGCTACACCTTC. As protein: CAISESAGDYGYTF.